Each of the 22 T cell receptor beta chains below was sequenced from the same sample in a study of blood T cell repertoires in COVID-19. Assay used: immunoSEQ multiplex PCR; TCRdb lists only in-frame clones, some missing. The table shows some 180,000 clones, with 65% to 85% occurring only once. The sample comprised peripheral blood. The receptors shown here come from a woman aged 40-49 years with COVID-19, enrolled during active disease.

CDR3 coding DNA: TGTGCCAGCAGAGGGATGGGACTTCAAGAGACCCAGTACTTC. It specifies CASRGMGLQETQYF. V usage is TRBV6-5 and J usage is TRBJ2-5; D may be TRBD2 (6 bases). CDR1 and CDR2 (germline): MNHEY, SVGAGI. This CDR3 region has 14 residues. V lost 6 bases, J lost 2 bases, and 13 bases lay in between.

The chain links TRBV19 to TRBJ1-1, with a tentative D call TRBD1 (5 bases). The germline gives CDR1 LNHDA, CDR2 SQIVND (reference sequence). Trimming shortened V by 6 bases and J by 2 bases, and 19 bases separated the two germline ends. The CDR3 runs 16 residues. The CDR3 here is CASRSTGDTSNTEAFF. The CDR3 nucleotides read TGTGCCAGTAGGTCGACGGGGGATACGTCTAACACTGAAGCTTTCTTT.

The chain employs TRBV15 and TRBJ1-2, with D perhaps TRBD1 (6 bases). V was clipped by 0 bases and J by 4 bases, with 15 bases between them. Per the germline V gene, CDR1 is LNHNV and CDR2 is YYDKDF (reference sequence). The CDR3 totals 16 residues. The CDR3 here is CATSRDLGGGGYGYTF. The CDR3, as DNA: TGTGCCACCAGCAGAGACCTAGGGGGAGGGGGCTATGGCTACACCTTC.

This clone was picked up a small number of times. This chain connects TRBV20-1 to TRBJ2-7; D is unresolved. CDR3 length: 11 residues. Deletions cut 1 base from V and 7 bases from J, with 8 bases between. Looked up from germline, CDR1 is DFQATT and CDR2 is SNEGSKA (reference sequence). The CDR3 sequence: CSARGLNEQYF. CDR3 nucleotides: TGCAGTGCTAGAGGCCTAAATGAGCAGTACTTC.

This clone occurred once. The chain uses TRBV15 and TRBJ2-5, with 7 bases that match TRBD2. The CDR3 extends over 13 amino acids. Germline trimming cut 3 bases from V and 5 bases from J; bases unmatched to any gene: 3. The V gene's germline CDR1 is LNHNV and CDR2 YYDKDF (reference sequence). CDR3 DNA: TGTGCCACCAGCAGGCCCGGGGGGGAGACCCAGTACTTC. Translation: CATSRPGGETQYF.

The V gene is TRBV9, the J gene TRBJ2-3, with D perhaps TRBD2 (5 bases). The CDR3 is 14 residues long. Trimming removed 4 bases at V and 1 base at J, with 10 bases between. Per germline, CDR1 SGDLS and CDR2 YYNGEE. CDR3 bases: TGTGCCAGCAGCCCCTGGGGAGGCACAGATACGCAGTATTTT. This codes for CASSPWGGTDTQYF.

This chain connects TRBV2 to TRBJ2-2; D is possibly TRBD1 (5 bases). The CDR3 runs 13 residues. Germline V lookup: CDR1 SNHLY, CDR2 FYNNEI. With 4 bases removed from V and 8 bases from J, the gap between germline ends came to 11 bases. In nucleotides, the CDR3 is TGTGCCAGCAGTGTTCAGGGCGGAGGGGAGCTGTTTTTT. Protein sequence: CASSVQGGGELFF.

This sequence joins TRBV6-5 and TRBJ2-3; 8 bases match TRBD1. J lost 2 bases, V lost 4 bases, and 5 bases had no gene match. Germline CDR1 MNHEY, CDR2 SVGAGI. The CDR3 loop spans 15 amino acids. CDR3: CASSLGDRSTDTQYF. In DNA, the CDR3 is TGTGCCAGCAGTTTGGGGGACAGGTCCACAGATACGCAGTATTTT.

This clone was found once. The chain uses TRBV11-2 and TRBJ2-7, with D tentatively TRBD1 (7 bases). This CDR3 is built from 14 residues. V was pared by 6 bases and J by 6 bases, with 18 bases between. Germline V CDR1 and CDR2: SGHAT, FQNNGV. CDR3 in amino acids: CASRRGQLRSEQYF. CDR3 in DNA: TGTGCCAGCAGGCGGGGACAGCTAAGGTCCGAGCAGTACTTC.

V is TRBV5-8 and J is TRBJ1-6; perhaps TRBD1 as D (5 bases). This CDR3 is 14 amino acids long. V was shortened by 7 bases and J by 13 bases, with 21 bases between the two germline ends. The germline V gene encodes CDR1 SGHTS and CDR2 YDEGEE. CDR3 sequence: CASVTGSRSAPLHF. CDR3 DNA sequence: TGTGCCAGCGTCACAGGTTCAAGGTCGGCGCCCCTCCACTTT.

This clone was recorded only once. The CDR3 reads CASSESSNSISTYEQYF. CDR3 bases: TGTGCCAGCAGTGAATCAAGTAACAGCATATCAACCTACGAGCAGTACTTC. The chain has TRBV6-1 and TRBJ2-7; D is ambiguous. Germline V gene sequence: CDR1 MNHNS, CDR2 SASEGT. Between the trimmed V and J ends, which lost 2 bases and 2 bases, there was a span of 19 bases. The CDR3 is 17 amino acids.

The rearrangement links TRBV6-5 to TRBJ1-1; D possibly corresponds to TRBD1 (5 bases). The CDR3 has 14 amino acids. V gave up 4 bases and J gave up 1 base, with 10 bases separating them. Germline CDR1 reads MNHEY; CDR2 reads SVGAGI. CDR3 residues: CASSFQGGNTEAFF. The CDR3, as DNA: TGTGCCAGCAGTTTTCAGGGAGGGAACACTGAAGCTTTCTTT.

The J gene is TRBJ1-1, the V gene TRBV27, with 7 bases identical to TRBD1. The trim removed 1 base at V and 1 base at J, leaving 6 bases unmatched. In germline, CDR1 is MNHEY, CDR2 SMNVEV (reference sequence). CDR3 length: 16 amino acids. The DNA of the CDR3 is TGTGCCAGCAGTTTATGGGCAGGGGGAACGAACACTGAAGCTTTCTTT. Residues: CASSLWAGGTNTEAFF.

The chain uses TRBV4-1 and TRBJ1-1, with D perhaps TRBD1 (5 bases). The CDR3 is 15 amino acids. Germline loops: CDR1 MGHRA, CDR2 YSYEKL. Deletions cut 1 base from V and 2 bases from J, with 11 bases between. CDR3 sequence (DNA): TGCGCCAGCAGCCAAGGTGCAGGGTTTAACACTGAAGCTTTCTTT. The encoded protein is CASSQGAGFNTEAFF.

The chain recombines TRBV24-1 with TRBJ2-7; D possibly corresponds to TRBD1 (6 bases). Trimming removed 7 bases at V and 5 bases at J, with 8 bases between. The CDR3 runs 11 residues. Looked up from germline, CDR1 is KGHDR and CDR2 is SFDVKD. This CDR3 reads CATRQGDEQYF. CDR3 DNA: TGTGCCACCAGACAGGGCGACGAGCAGTACTTC.

CDR3 amino acids: CASSQEGAGQGNSPLHF. The CDR3 nucleotides read TGCGCCAGCAGCCAAGAGGGGGCGGGACAGGGGAATTCACCCCTCCACTTT. The gene calls are TRBV4-1 and TRBJ1-6, with 10 bases lining up with TRBD1. J lost 7 bases, V lost 0 bases, and 6 bases had no gene match. The germline gives CDR1 MGHRA, CDR2 YSYEKL. This CDR3 contains 17 residues.

CDR3 coding DNA: TGTGCCAGCAGTTGGACAGGGCACAATGAGCAGTTCTTC. It encodes CASSWTGHNEQFF. The chain uses TRBV25-1 and TRBJ2-1; 8 bases map to TRBD1. There are 13 residues in the CDR3. The trim removed 5 bases at V and 5 bases at J, leaving 2 bases unmatched. Germline-derived CDR1 and CDR2 are MGHDK and SYGVNS.

The V and J genes are TRBV27 and TRBJ1-1; the D gene is possibly TRBD1 (6 bases). Trimming left V 3 bases short and J 11 bases short, with 16 bases between. Germline CDR1 MNHEY, CDR2 SMNVEV (reference sequence). The length of the CDR3 is 13 residues. CDR3 nucleotides: TGTGCCAGCAGTTTCGGGACATCCCGCTCGGCTTTCTTT. This gives the protein CASSFGTSRSAFF.

CDR3 coding DNA: TGTGCCAGCAGCCAAGGGACTAGGACCGGGGAGCTGTTTTTT. This encodes CASSQGTRTGELFF. V and J are TRBV14 and TRBJ2-2, with TRBD2 identical over 7 bases. Germline loops: CDR1 SGHDN, CDR2 FVKESK. V was pared by 1 base and J by 5 bases, with 1 base of the junction left unmatched. The CDR3 sequence is 14 residues long.

The chain joins TRBV3-1 (or the pseudogene TRBV3-2) to TRBJ1-2; D remains unclear. CDR1 is LGHDT and CDR2 is YNNKEL in the germline V gene (reference sequence). Trimming stripped 0 bases from V and 3 bases from J, with 11 bases between. CDR3 length: 15 residues. DNA of the CDR3: TGTGCCAGCAGCCAAGATGGGAGTTCCTACTATGGCTACACCTTC. This encodes CASSQDGSSYYGYTF.

The chain links TRBV7-9 to TRBJ2-1; no clear D. Germline V gene sequence: CDR1 SEHNR, CDR2 FQNEAQ (reference sequence). Trimming removed 5 bases at V and 9 bases at J, with 14 bases between. The CDR3 length is 13 residues. CDR3 loop: CASSLNPSPEQFF. In DNA, the CDR3 is TGTGCCAGCAGCCTCAACCCAAGCCCTGAGCAGTTCTTC. Combining the CDR3 with reference TRBV7-9 and TRBJ2-1 gives the whole variable domain DTGVSQNPRHKITKRGQNVTFRCDPISEHNRLYWYRQTLGQGPEFLTYFQNEAQLEKSRLLSDRFSAERPKGSFSTLEIQRTEQGDSAMYLCASSLNPSPEQFFGPGTRLTVL.

This chain uses TRBV28 with TRBJ1-5; the D is unclear. The CDR3 consists of 14 residues. V gave up 6 bases and J gave up 1 base, with 10 bases separating them. Germline V lookup: CDR1 MDHEN, CDR2 SYDVKM. The CDR3 loop reads CASSPIGSNQPQHF. The CDR3 bases are TGTGCCAGCAGCCCCATCGGGAGCAATCAGCCCCAGCATTTT.